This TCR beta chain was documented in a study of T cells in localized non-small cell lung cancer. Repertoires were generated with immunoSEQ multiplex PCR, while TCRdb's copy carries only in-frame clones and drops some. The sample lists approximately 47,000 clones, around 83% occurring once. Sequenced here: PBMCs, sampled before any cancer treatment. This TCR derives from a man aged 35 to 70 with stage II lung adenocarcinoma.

The CDR3 region is CASSSSRLGETQYF. As DNA, the CDR3 is TGCGCCAGCAGCTCCAGCCGATTAGGGGAGACCCAGTACTTC. The V gene is TRBV10-1, the J gene TRBJ2-5; no firm D call. Trimming stripped 6 bases from V and 5 bases from J, with 16 bases between. The V gene's germline CDR1 is WNHNN and CDR2 SYGVQD (reference sequence). The CDR3 loop spans 14 amino acids.